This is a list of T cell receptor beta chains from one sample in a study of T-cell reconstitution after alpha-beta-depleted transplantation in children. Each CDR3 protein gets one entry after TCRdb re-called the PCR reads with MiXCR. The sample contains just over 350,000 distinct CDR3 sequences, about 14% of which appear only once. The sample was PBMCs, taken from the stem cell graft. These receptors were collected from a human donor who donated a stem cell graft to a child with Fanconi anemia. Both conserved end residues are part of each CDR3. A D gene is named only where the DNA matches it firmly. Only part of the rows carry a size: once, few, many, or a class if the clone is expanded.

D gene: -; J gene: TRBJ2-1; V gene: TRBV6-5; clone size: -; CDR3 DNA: TGTGCCAGCAGGAGAGACCCAAAAGATGAGCAGTTCTTC; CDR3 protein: CASRRDPKDEQFF
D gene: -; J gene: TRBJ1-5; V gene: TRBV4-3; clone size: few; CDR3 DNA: TGCGCCAGCAGCCAAGATCATGGAGGGCTCGGGCAGCCCCAGCATTTT; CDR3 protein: CASSQDHGGLGQPQHF
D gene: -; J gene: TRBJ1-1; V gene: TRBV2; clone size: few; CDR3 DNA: TGTGCCAGCAGTGGACCCGAACGGGCTGAAGCTTTCTTT; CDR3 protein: CASSGPERAEAFF
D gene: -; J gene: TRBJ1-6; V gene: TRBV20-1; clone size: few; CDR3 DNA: TGCAGTGCGCCAAATCGGGGTGCAGCTTCACCCCTCCACTTT; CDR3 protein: CSAPNRGAASPLHF
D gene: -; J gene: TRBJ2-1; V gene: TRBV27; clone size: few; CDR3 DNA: TGTGCCAGCAGTAACCTAGTAGCGGTAAACAATGAGCAGTTCTTC; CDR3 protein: CASSNLVAVNNEQFF
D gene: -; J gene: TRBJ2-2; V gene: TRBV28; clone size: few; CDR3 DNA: TGTGCCAGCAGTCCCGCGGGACAGACGAACACCGGGGAGCTGTTTTTT; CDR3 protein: CASSPAGQTNTGELFF
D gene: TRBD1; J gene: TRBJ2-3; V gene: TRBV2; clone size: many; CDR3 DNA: TGTGCCAGCAGGGACCGGGACAGGAAACTTATCACAGATACGCAGTATTTT; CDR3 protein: CASRDRDRKLITDTQYF
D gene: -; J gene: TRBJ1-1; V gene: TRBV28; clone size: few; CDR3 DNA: TGTGCCAGCAGTTTGCCCCCGGGTGGGGTTTTCGTCACTGAAGCTTTCTTT; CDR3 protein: CASSLPPGGVFVTEAFF
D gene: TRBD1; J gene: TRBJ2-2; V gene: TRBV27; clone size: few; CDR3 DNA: TGTGCCAGCAGTCCATGGACAGGACAGAACACCGGGGAGCTGTTTTTT; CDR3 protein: CASSPWTGQNTGELFF
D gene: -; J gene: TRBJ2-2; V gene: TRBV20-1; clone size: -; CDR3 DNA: TGCAGTGCATCTCGACTAGCCGGGGAGCTGTTTTTT; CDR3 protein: CSASRLAGELFF
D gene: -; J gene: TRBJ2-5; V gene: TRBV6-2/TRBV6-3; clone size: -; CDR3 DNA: TGTGCCAGCAGCATCCCCCAGAGAGAGACCCAGTACTTC; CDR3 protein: CASSIPQRETQYF
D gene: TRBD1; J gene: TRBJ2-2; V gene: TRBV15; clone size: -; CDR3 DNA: TGTGCCACCAGCCGCTTCAGGGACAGACCGAACACCGGGGAGCTGTTTTTT; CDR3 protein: CATSRFRDRPNTGELFF
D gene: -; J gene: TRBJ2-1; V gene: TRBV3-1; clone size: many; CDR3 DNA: TGTGCCAGCAGCCCTAGGGGTGGAGGGGACTACAATGAGCAGTTCTTC; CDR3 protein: CASSPRGGGDYNEQFF
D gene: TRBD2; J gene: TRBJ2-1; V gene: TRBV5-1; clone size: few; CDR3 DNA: TGCGCCAGCAGCCTGCTCCCAACCGGGACTAGCGATGAGCAGTTCTTC; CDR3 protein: CASSLLPTGTSDEQFF